This T cell receptor (beta chain) was retrieved from a study of molecular identifiers for immune sequencing clone quantification. Details on this clonotype: Its antigen remains unidentified. The germline gene is not matched at one end of the junction; a read error may be the cause.

The use of previously described methods and listed TCR primers produced the bulk TCR libraries. TCRdb reprocessed the PCR reads via MiXCR and lists one record per CDR3 protein. The sample records hundreds of thousands of distinct CDR3 sequences, roughly 24% being singletons. Germline lookup yields CDR1 SEHNR and CDR2 FQNEAQ (reference sequence). The CDR3 has 14 residues. When naive CD8 T cells were sorted, they were gated as CD8+CD4-CCR7+CD45RA+. Study-wide results and caveats: Reportedly, one cell's Jurkat TCR RNA was detected within 1,200,000 naive CD8 cells. Barcode sharing among identical TCR molecules could make large clones appear smaller.

The sample was naive CD8+ T cells from blood, with Jurkat cell RNA spiked in. Subset given: FACS-sorted CD8+CD4-CCR7+CD45RA+ naive T cells. The gene calls are TRBV7-9 and TRBJ1-1; D is perhaps TRBD1 (6 bases). The sequence came from a human donor in good health. Some libraries in this study had Jurkat cell RNA spiked in. CDR3 bases: TGTGCCAGCAGGCTCCCGGACAGCTCCACTGCAGCTTTCTTT. Residues: CASRLPDSSTAAFF.